This TCR beta chain was captured by sequencing in a study of T cell repertoires in cytomegalovirus infection. Regarding the study as a whole: Cumulative frequency of public TCR beta families picked out carriers of CMV plus the relevant HLA.

Using its own MiXCR run on the reads, TCRdb lists one record per CDR3 protein. The table lists 40,000 to 55,000 distinct CDR3 sequences, around a fifth of them singletons, with more than 25% in the top ten. For this clonotype: The antigen remains undetermined.

Specimen: CD8+ T cells from cultured PBMCs, collected from culture after CMV antigen stimulation. The origin of this receptor is a human donor in good health (CMV status not recorded). Some clones in this sample may be carry-over from other donors' samples.

CDR3 sequence (DNA): TGTGCCAGCAGTTACTCTGGCGGGGAGCTATATACGCAGTATTTT. Amino acid sequence: CASSYSGGELYTQYF. The rearrangement joins TRBV6-2 or TRBV6-3 to TRBJ2-3; D is perhaps TRBD2 (6 bases). Trimming removed 0 bases at V and 7 bases at J, with 14 bases between. From germline, CDR1 is MNHEY and CDR2 SVGEGT. The CDR3 spans 15 residues.